The present T cell receptor (beta chain) was sequenced within a study of Ad26.COV2.S vaccination and SARS-CoV-2 variants. Study information: Among those in the COV1001 Ad26.COV2.S trial arm was the donor.

Noted treatment: approximately 18 received Ad26.COV2.S at low or high dose, single or two shots; 5 received placebo; per-sample allocation not given. Day 63 after the first vaccine or placebo injection was the time point for sampling. The individual, an adult aged 18-55 years, was a donor in Boston. Turning to this clone: Its antigen remains unidentified.

Here immunoSEQ multiplex PCR was the method, and the copy in TCRdb shows in-frame clones only, minus some. The data contain about 480,000 clones, roughly 85% of them seen just once; the ten biggest clones take up around 13%. Regarding the study as a whole: Breadth of non-spike TCRs did not differ between vaccinees and placebo recipients.

This TCR was recovered from a person between 18 and 65 years old who received the Ad26.COV2.S COVID-19 vaccine or a placebo. Sequences were derived from peripheral blood, sampled in a trial of Ad26.COV2.S vaccine versus placebo.

The CDR3 is CASSPRDRDEQFF. The DNA of the CDR3 is TGTGCCAGCAGCCCCCGGGACAGGGACGAGCAGTTCTTC. The genes are TRBV5-4 and TRBJ2-1; 9 bases match TRBD1. The CDR3 totals 13 residues. The V gene end was trimmed by 4 bases and the J gene end by 10 bases; junction bases not matched to a gene: 6. Germline V gives CDR1 SGHNT, CDR2 YYREEE (reference sequence).